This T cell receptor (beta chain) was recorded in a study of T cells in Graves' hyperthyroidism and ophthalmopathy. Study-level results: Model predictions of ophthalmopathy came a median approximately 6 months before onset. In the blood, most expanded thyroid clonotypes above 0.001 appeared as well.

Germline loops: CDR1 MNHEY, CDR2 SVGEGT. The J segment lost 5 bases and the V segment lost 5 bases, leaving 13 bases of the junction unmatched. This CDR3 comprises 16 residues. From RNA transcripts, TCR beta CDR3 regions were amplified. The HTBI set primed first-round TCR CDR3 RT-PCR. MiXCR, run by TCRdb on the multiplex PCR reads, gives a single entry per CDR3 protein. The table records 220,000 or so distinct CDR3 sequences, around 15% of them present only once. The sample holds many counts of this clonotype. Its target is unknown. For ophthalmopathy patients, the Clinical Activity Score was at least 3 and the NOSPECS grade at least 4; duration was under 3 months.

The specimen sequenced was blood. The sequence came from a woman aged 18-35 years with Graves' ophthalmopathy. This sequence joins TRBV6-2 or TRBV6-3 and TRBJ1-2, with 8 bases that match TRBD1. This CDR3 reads CASSPGTGRFEYGYTF. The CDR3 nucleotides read TGTGCCAGCAGTCCTGGGACAGGCAGATTTGAATATGGCTACACCTTC.